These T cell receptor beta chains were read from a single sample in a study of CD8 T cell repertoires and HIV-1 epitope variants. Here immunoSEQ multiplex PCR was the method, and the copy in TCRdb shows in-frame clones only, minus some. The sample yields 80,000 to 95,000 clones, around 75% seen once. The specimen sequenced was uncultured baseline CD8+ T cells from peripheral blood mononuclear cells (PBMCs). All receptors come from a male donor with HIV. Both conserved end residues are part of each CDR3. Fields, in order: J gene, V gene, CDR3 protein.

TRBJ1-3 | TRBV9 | CASSFDRGPGNTIYF
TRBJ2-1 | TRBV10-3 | CAIREQAASSYNEQFF
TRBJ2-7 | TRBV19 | CASSQTIGTGKREQYF
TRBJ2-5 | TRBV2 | CASSEAHTEGQETQYF
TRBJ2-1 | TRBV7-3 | CASSQIRNGEQFF
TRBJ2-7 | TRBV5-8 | CASSLRLSTSRAEQYF
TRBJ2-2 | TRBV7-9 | CASRPGQANTGELFF
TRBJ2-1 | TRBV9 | CASSVAAGGLNEQFF
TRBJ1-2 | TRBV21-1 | CASSKALPGTYGYTF
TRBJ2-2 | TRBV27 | CASSRGLAGVGDTGELFF
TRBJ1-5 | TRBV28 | CASRFDRGPYSNQPQHF
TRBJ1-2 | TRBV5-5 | CASSLDSTNYGYTF
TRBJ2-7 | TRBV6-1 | CASSEASRPSYEQYF
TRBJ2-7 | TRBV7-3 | CASSLSPADYEQYF
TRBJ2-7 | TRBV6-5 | CASRRGQGLEQYF